Each of the 23 T cell receptor beta chains below was sequenced from the same sample in a study of T cells in Graves' hyperthyroidism and ophthalmopathy. Regions amplified from RNA transcripts were the TCR beta CDR3 regions. When the TCR CDR3 underwent first-round RT-PCR, the HTBI primer set was used. TCRdb itself ran the multiplex PCR reads through MiXCR, one entry per CDR3 protein. Of more than 650,000 distinct CDR3 sequences in the sample, approximately 14% were seen once. Sequencing was done on a sample of blood. The receptors were gathered from a woman between 18 and 29 years old with Graves' hyperthyroidism.

The V gene is TRBV25-1, the J gene TRBJ2-5; D might be TRBD1 or TRBD2, each matching 5 bases. V was cut by 3 bases and J by 9 bases, with 5 bases left in between. The CDR3 length is 10 residues. Germline V gives CDR1 MGHDK, CDR2 SYGVNS. The CDR3 coding sequence is TGTGCCAGCAGTGAGGGGGCCCAGTACTTC. Amino acid sequence: CASSEGAQYF.

This clonotype appeared a few times. The V gene is TRBV2, the J gene TRBJ2-3; TRBD2 matches at 13 bases. The CDR3 loop spans 19 amino acids. V lost 7 bases to trimming and J lost 1 base; unmatched junction nucleotides: 14. From germline, CDR1 is SNHLY and CDR2 FYNNEI. The chain's CDR3 is CASIRRWGTSGTGTDTQYF. CDR3 coding DNA: TGTGCCAGCATCCGCCGATGGGGGACTAGCGGGACTGGCACAGATACGCAGTATTTT.

This clonotype appeared many times. The J gene is TRBJ1-1, the V gene TRBV27; D gene ambiguous. Per the germline V gene, CDR1 is MNHEY and CDR2 is SMNVEV (reference sequence). The V and J ends lost 3 bases and 1 base respectively, with 15 bases between them. The CDR3 consists of 16 residues. CDR3 protein: CASSLIRQVPNTEAFF. The CDR3 bases are TGTGCCAGCAGTTTGATCCGTCAGGTCCCGAACACTGAAGCTTTCTTT.

The sample holds many counts of this clonotype. The J gene is TRBJ2-1, the V gene TRBV3-1; unclear D gene. The CDR3 is 14 amino acids. Trimming took 4 bases from V and 6 from J, leaving 13 bases between them. Germline CDR1 is LGHDT and CDR2 is YNNKEL (reference sequence). The CDR3 nucleotides are TGTGCCAGCAGCCCAACCCAACGAGGCAATGAGCAGTTCTTC. Translating it yields CASSPTQRGNEQFF.

This clonotype was recorded many times. This chain links TRBV30 with TRBJ2-2; 9 positions agree with TRBD1. V lost 4 bases, J lost 6 bases, and 9 bases stayed unmatched. Germline V gene lookup returns CDR1 GTSNPN and CDR2 SVGIG (reference sequence). This CDR3 spans 15 amino acids. CDR3 sequence (DNA): TGTGCCTGGATTCCGGGACAGGGATATTCCGGGGAGCTGTTTTTT. It codes for CAWIPGQGYSGELFF.

This clonotype was recorded at least ten times. V is TRBV7-9 and J is TRBJ2-7; 8 positions match TRBD2. This CDR3 has 17 amino acids. Germline values: CDR1 SEHNR, CDR2 FQNEAQ (reference sequence). J lost 5 bases, V lost 5 bases, and 17 bases had no gene match. The CDR3 bases are TGTGCCAGCAGCCCCGGGGGGGGGAGATTAGTGTCCGACGAGCAGTACTTC. Its protein product is CASSPGGGRLVSDEQYF.

The CDR3 protein is CASTKGGGLAATAYEQYF. The CDR3 DNA reads TGTGCCAGCACCAAAGGGGGGGGTTTAGCGGCTACCGCCTACGAGCAGTACTTC. The chain is built from TRBV6-2 or TRBV6-3 and TRBJ2-7; D is possibly TRBD2 (7 bases). V shed 7 bases and J shed 2 bases, with 27 bases lying between them. This CDR3 comprises 18 residues. The V gene's germline CDR1 is MNHEY and CDR2 SVGEGT.

This clonotype was recorded many times. The chain joins TRBV7-2 to TRBJ2-1; 10 bases are a match to TRBD2. Germline V gene sequence: CDR1 SGHTA, CDR2 FQGNSA. This CDR3 contains 15 residues. Losses at the gene ends were 5 bases for V and 5 bases for J; bases not matched to a gene: 6. The CDR3 DNA follows: TGTGCCAGCAGCCGATCTAGCGGGGGTCACAATGAGCAGTTCTTC. It specifies CASSRSSGGHNEQFF.

This clonotype was found a few times. The rearrangement joins TRBV7-9 to TRBJ2-1, with a possible D match to TRBD1 (5 bases). V lost 2 bases to trimming and J lost 2 bases, with 19 bases between them. This CDR3 contains 18 residues. The germline V gene encodes CDR1 SEHNR and CDR2 FQNEAQ (reference sequence). The CDR3 loop is CASSLPSQGVRAYNEQFF. The CDR3 nucleotides are TGTGCCAGCAGCTTACCCTCCCAGGGTGTTAGGGCCTACAATGAGCAGTTCTTC.

The chain joins TRBV24-1 to TRBJ2-3; 12 bases agree with TRBD2. CDR1 KGHDR and CDR2 SFDVKD come from the germline V gene. The CDR3 has 15 residues. Trimming took 5 bases from V and 4 from J; bases not matched to a gene: 3. The CDR3 loop is CATSGLAGAADTQYF. The CDR3 region has the DNA TGTGCCACCAGTGGACTAGCGGGAGCAGCAGATACGCAGTATTTT.

The chain carries TRBV7-2 and TRBJ2-1; D is possibly TRBD1 or TRBD2 (5 bases each). From germline, CDR1 is SGHTA and CDR2 FQGNSA. The CDR3 extends over 14 amino acids. The germline V and J ends were trimmed by 1 base and 4 bases, with 8 bases remaining between them. This CDR3 is CASSLDWGYNEQFF. In nucleotides, the CDR3 is TGTGCCAGCAGCTTAGACTGGGGGTACAATGAGCAGTTCTTC. Together with reference TRBV7-2 and TRBJ2-1, the CDR3 gives the full variable domain: GAGVSQSPSNKVTEKGKDVELRCDPISGHTALYWYRQSLGQGLEFLIYFQGNSAPDKSGLPSDRFSAERTGGSVSTLTIQRTQQEDSAVYLCASSLDWGYNEQFFGPGTRLTVL.

The rearrangement uses TRBV29-1 and TRBJ2-5; 12 bases match TRBD1. V gave up 6 bases and J gave up 5 bases; unmatched junction bases: 7. CDR3 length equals 14 residues. CDR1 and CDR2 from the germline V gene are SQVTM and ANQGSEA. The CDR3, as DNA: TGCAGCGTCGCCGGGACAGGGGGCTTGGAGACCCAGTACTTC. It is translated as CSVAGTGGLETQYF.

The rearrangement links TRBV2 to TRBJ2-7; D may be TRBD1 or TRBD2 (5 bases each). Germline CDR1 is SNHLY and CDR2 is FYNNEI. Between the trimmed V and J ends, which lost 11 bases and 5 bases, there was a span of 10 bases. This CDR3 comprises 10 residues. CDR3 nucleotide sequence: TGTGCCTGCTCGGGGCACGAGCAGTACTTC. This gives the protein CACSGHEQYF.

The chain links TRBV12-3 or TRBV12-4 to TRBJ1-4; TRBD1 matches at 7 bases. CDR3 length: 14 amino acids. V lost 4 bases and J lost 1; bases outside the gene matches: 0. CDR3 bases: TGTGCCAGCAGTTACAGGGGAACTAATGAAAAACTGTTTTTT. Translation: CASSYRGTNEKLFF.

This clonotype was seen only a few times. The chain uses TRBV4-1 and TRBJ1-5, with D hard to call. Germline-derived CDR1 and CDR2 are MGHRA and YSYEKL. V lost 1 base to trimming and J lost 5 bases, with 12 bases between them. This CDR3 is 15 amino acids long. The CDR3 loop is CASSQVATSDQPQHF. In nucleotides, the CDR3 is TGCGCCAGCAGCCAAGTAGCGACATCCGATCAGCCCCAGCATTTT.

This clonotype has ten or more counts. The V and J genes are TRBV2 and TRBJ2-1, with D tentatively TRBD1 or TRBD2 (5 bases each). Between the trimmed V and J ends, which lost 2 bases and 1 base, there was a span of 12 bases. This CDR3 has 16 residues. Germline CDR1 SNHLY, CDR2 FYNNEI. The CDR3 DNA reads as TGTGCCAGCAGTGAATTCAAGGGACGGTCCTACAATGAGCAGTTCTTC. Translation: CASSEFKGRSYNEQFF.

This clonotype showed up many times. V and J are TRBV20-1 and TRBJ1-5; D is perhaps TRBD1 (6 bases). The CDR3 has 13 residues. V lost 5 bases, J lost 4 bases, and 12 bases lay in between. Germline assignment: CDR1 DFQATT and CDR2 SNEGSKA (reference sequence). This CDR3 reads CSARGGSNQPQHF. CDR3 DNA sequence: TGCAGTGCTCGGGGGGGCAGTAATCAGCCCCAGCATTTT.

This clonotype was seen at least ten times. The chain joins TRBV18 to TRBJ1-2; D might be TRBD1 (5 bases). CDR1 KGHSH and CDR2 LQKENI come from the germline V gene. The CDR3 is 14 amino acids. Trimming took off 1 base at V and 3 bases at J, with 9 bases between the two ends. The chain's CDR3 is CASSPLGTDYGYTF. The DNA of the CDR3 is TGTGCCAGCTCACCACTTGGGACCGACTATGGCTACACCTTC.

V usage is TRBV5-1 and J usage is TRBJ2-2; 14 bases line up with TRBD2. The CDR3 runs 18 residues. Germline V gives CDR1 SGHRS, CDR2 YFSETQ. J was trimmed by 4 bases and V by 7 bases; bases with no gene match: 12. The CDR3 spells CASASSGTSGSITGELFF. The CDR3 DNA reads as TGCGCCAGCGCCAGTTCCGGGACTAGCGGGAGTATCACCGGGGAGCTGTTTTTT. Drawing the rest from reference TRBV5-1 and TRBJ2-2, the complete variable domain is KAGVTQTPRYLIKTRGQQVTLSCSPISGHRSVSWYQQTPGQGLQFLFEYFSETQRNKGNFPGRFSGRQFSNSRSEMNVSTLELGDSALYLCASASSGTSGSITGELFFGEGSRLTVL.

The chain is built from TRBV30 and TRBJ2-7, with D uncertain. V was shortened by 0 bases and J by 0 bases, with 12 bases between the two germline ends. From germline, CDR1 is GTSNPN and CDR2 SVGIG (reference sequence). This CDR3 spans 15 amino acids. CDR3 residues: CAWSVGLLSSYEQYF. CDR3 in DNA: TGTGCCTGGAGTGTAGGGCTCCTCTCCTCCTACGAGCAGTACTTC.

There are many counts of this clonotype. The gene calls are TRBV11-2 and TRBJ1-3, with 8 positions matching TRBD1. This CDR3 has 16 amino acids. CDR1 is SGHAT and CDR2 is FQNNGV in the germline V gene. V shed 6 bases and J 0 bases; nucleotides not matched to a gene: 7. The DNA for the CDR3 is TGTGCCAGCAGTTCCGGGACAGGAAACTCTGGAAACACCATATATTTT. It encodes CASSSGTGNSGNTIYF.

The table lists this clonotype with many counts. This chain uses TRBV28 with TRBJ2-5; 7 bases map to TRBD1. Trimming took 3 bases from V and 5 from J; bases not matched to a gene: 3. The CDR3 consists of 13 residues. Per germline, CDR1 MDHEN and CDR2 SYDVKM. The CDR3: CASSLTGTETQYF. The DNA of the CDR3 is TGTGCCAGCAGTTTGACAGGGACGGAGACCCAGTACTTC.

This clonotype was counted between two and nine times. The chain is built from TRBV12-3 or TRBV12-4 and TRBJ1-5; D is possibly TRBD1 (6 bases). The V and J ends lost 5 bases and 1 base respectively, with 12 bases between them. This CDR3 comprises 15 residues. The CDR3 DNA is TGTGCCAGCAGTACAGGGAGGGTAAGCAATCAGCCCCAGCATTTT. Residues: CASSTGRVSNQPQHF.